The 26 T cell receptor beta chains presented below share a single source sample, sequenced in a study of blood T cell repertoires in COVID-19. Repertoires were generated with immunoSEQ multiplex PCR, while TCRdb's copy carries only in-frame clones and drops some. The table shows tens of thousands of clones, with around 77% occurring only once. The material sequenced was peripheral blood. These receptors were taken from a man in his 70s with COVID-19, enrolled during active disease.

The V gene is TRBV7-2, the J gene TRBJ2-3; 8 nucleotides agree with TRBD2. This CDR3 is built from 16 residues. CDR1 is SGHTA, CDR2 FQGNSA, per germline. V was pared by 5 bases and J by 2 bases, with 9 bases of the junction left unmatched. CDR3 residues: CASSPGTSYLTDTQYF. The DNA of the CDR3 is TGTGCCAGCAGCCCCGGGACTAGTTATCTCACAGATACGCAGTATTTT.

This clone was detected only once. V and J are TRBV3-1 (or the pseudogene TRBV3-2) and TRBJ1-1, with 8 bases aligning to TRBD1. The CDR3 has 15 amino acids. J was trimmed by 0 bases and V by 4 bases; bases with no gene match: 4. Germline assignment: CDR1 LGHDT and CDR2 YNNKEL (reference sequence). The chain's CDR3 is CASSLRTGMNTEAFF. The DNA of the CDR3 is TGTGCCAGCAGCCTCCGGACAGGGATGAACACTGAAGCTTTCTTT.

The rearrangement uses TRBV18 and TRBJ2-5; D gene unclear. The CDR3 has 13 amino acids. V lost 2 bases and J 0 bases, leaving 4 bases between the germline ends. Germline values: CDR1 KGHSH, CDR2 LQKENI. As DNA, the CDR3 is TGTGCCAGCTCACCATCTTACCAAGAGACCCAGTACTTC. Translating it yields CASSPSYQETQYF.

This chain connects TRBV15 to TRBJ1-1; D perhaps matches TRBD1 (6 bases). The germline gives CDR1 LNHNV, CDR2 YYDKDF (reference sequence). The ends were cut back, 8 bases at V and 5 bases at J, with 18 bases in the middle. The CDR3 has 14 amino acids. CDR3 DNA sequence: TGTGCCACCGAACACACAGGGTTTTGGACTGAAGCTTTCTTT. Its translation is CATEHTGFWTEAFF.

V is TRBV7-3 and J is TRBJ1-4; a weak D match, TRBD1 (6 bases). CDR1 and CDR2 (germline): SGHTA, FQGTGA. V was cut by 2 bases and J by 7 bases, with 8 bases left in between. This CDR3 is built from 13 residues. The DNA of the CDR3 is TGTGCCAGCAGCTTATCCAGGGGTGAAAAACTGTTTTTT. Its translation is CASSLSRGEKLFF.

V is TRBV12-1 and J is TRBJ1-5; the table's D call TRBD1 went unverified against the DNA. TRBV12-1 is tagged as a pseudogene. The length of the CDR3 is 12 residues. CDR3 in amino acids: CASSFRGQPQHF. The CDR3 DNA reads as TGTGCCAGCAGCTTCAGGGGTCAGCCCCAGCATTTT.

This clone was found a few times. The V and J genes are TRBV19 and TRBJ2-1; 8 bases match TRBD1. The CDR3 is 15 residues long. CDR1 and CDR2 from the germline V gene are LNHDA and SQIVND (reference sequence). V lost 4 bases and J lost 8; bases outside the gene matches: 10. As DNA, the CDR3 is TGTGCCAGTAGTACCCCCTCGGTGACAGGGGATGAGCAGTTCTTC. Translation: CASSTPSVTGDEQFF. Complete variable domain (other parts from reference TRBV19 and TRBJ2-1): DGGITQSPKYLFRKEGQNVTLSCEQNLNHDAMYWYRQDPGQGLRLIYYSQIVNDFQKGDIAEGYSVSREKKESFPLTVTSAQKNPTAFYLCASSTPSVTGDEQFFGPGTRLTVL.

The chain has TRBV7-3 and TRBJ2-2, with a weak D call TRBD1 (5 bases). Germline V lookup: CDR1 SGHTA, CDR2 FQGTGA. This CDR3 region has 13 residues. The V end was cut by 5 bases, the J end by 5 bases, with 9 bases between. The CDR3 DNA reads TGTGCCAGCAGCCCGCAGGGAACCGGGGAGCTGTTTTTT. It translates to CASSPQGTGELFF.

V usage is TRBV2 and J usage is TRBJ2-7; a weak D match, TRBD1 (7 bases). Germline V CDR1 and CDR2: SNHLY, FYNNEI. CDR3 length equals 15 residues. V gave up 11 bases and J gave up 2 bases, with 22 bases separating them. The CDR3 loop is CASQPYPGGTYEQYF. For the CDR3, the DNA is TGTGCCTCGCAGCCATACCCAGGGGGGACCTACGAGCAGTACTTC.

The chain joins TRBV7-9 to TRBJ1-4; the match to TRBD1 covers 8 bases. After removal of 0 bases from V and 5 bases from J, the junction contained 14 bases not matched to a gene. CDR1 and CDR2 from the germline V gene are SEHNR and FQNEAQ (reference sequence). This CDR3 is 19 amino acids long. The CDR3 DNA sequence: TGTGCCAGCAGCTTAGCTCAGGGGGCGTCCTCATTCCCGAATGAAAAACTGTTTTTT. Encoded protein: CASSLAQGASSFPNEKLFF.

V usage is TRBV6-6 and J usage is TRBJ1-6; a weak D match, TRBD1 (6 bases). Germline assignment: CDR1 MNHNY and CDR2 SVGAGI (reference sequence). The CDR3 extends over 15 amino acids. Trimming pared 4 bases from V and 7 bases from J, leaving 14 bases between. CDR3 nucleotides: TGTGCCAGCAGTTTTCCCGGGACACAGAATTCACCCCTCCACTTT. As protein: CASSFPGTQNSPLHF.

This chain connects TRBV4-3 to TRBJ2-7, with TRBD2 matching over 8 bases. J was trimmed by 1 base and V by 1 base; bases with no gene match: 6. CDR1 and CDR2 (germline): LGHNA, YSLEER. The CDR3 has 16 residues. CDR3 protein: CASSQAFSGISYEQYF. The CDR3 bases are TGCGCCAGCAGCCAAGCCTTTAGCGGGATTTCCTACGAGCAGTACTTC.

A single count supports this clone. V and J are TRBV11-3 and TRBJ2-1, with 8 bases matching TRBD2. The CDR3 runs 15 residues. V lost 5 bases to trimming and J lost 8 bases; unmatched junction nucleotides: 11. CDR1 SGHNT and CDR2 YENEEA come from the germline V gene. The CDR3 DNA is TGTGCCAGCAGCACGGGAGGGGGGGGCCTCGATGAGCAGTTCTTC. Protein product: CASSTGGGGLDEQFF.

V gene TRBV5-1 combines with J gene TRBJ2-1; 10 bases are a match to TRBD2. V lost 0 bases to trimming and J lost 7 bases; unmatched junction nucleotides: 7. Germline V gene lookup returns CDR1 SGHRS and CDR2 YFSETQ. The CDR3 extends over 16 amino acids. The CDR3 spells CASSLGGTSVFNEQFF. DNA for the CDR3: TGCGCCAGCAGCTTGGGGGGGACTAGCGTTTTTAATGAGCAGTTCTTC.

This clone was counted only a few times. The chain has TRBV7-9 and TRBJ2-2, with D maybe TRBD2 (5 bases). There are 15 residues in the CDR3. The V gene lost 2 bases and the J gene lost 5 bases, with 12 bases spanning the gap. CDR1 is SEHNR and CDR2 is FQNEAQ in the germline V gene (reference sequence). CDR3 sequence (DNA): TGTGCCAGCAGCTTACTCTACGGGGAAACCGGGGAGCTGTTTTTT. Amino acids: CASSLLYGETGELFF.

The gene calls are TRBV9 and TRBJ1-1; no clear D. Germline V gene lookup returns CDR1 SGDLS and CDR2 YYNGEE. V was clipped by 1 base and J by 1 base, with 5 bases between them. This CDR3 has 13 residues. CDR3 protein: CASSVLSNTEAFF. The CDR3 coding sequence is TGTGCCAGCAGCGTATTATCGAACACTGAAGCTTTCTTT. Complete variable domain (other parts from reference TRBV9 and TRBJ1-1): DSGVTQTPKHLITATGQRVTLRCSPRSGDLSVYWYQQSLDQGLQFLIQYYNGEERAKGNILERFSAQQFPDLHSELNLSSLELGDSALYFCASSVLSNTEAFFGQGTRLTVV.

This rearrangement joins TRBV9 to TRBJ1-2; D gene unclear. Trimming stripped 2 bases from V and 2 bases from J, with 13 bases between. CDR1 and CDR2 (germline): SGDLS, YYNGEE. The CDR3 is made up of 15 amino acids. The CDR3 DNA reads as TGTGCCAGCAGCGTCCACATCGATAGCAACTATGGCTACACCTTC. As protein: CASSVHIDSNYGYTF. Full variable domain (rest looked up from reference TRBV9 and TRBJ1-2): DSGVTQTPKHLITATGQRVTLRCSPRSGDLSVYWYQQSLDQGLQFLIQYYNGEERAKGNILERFSAQQFPDLHSELNLSSLELGDSALYFCASSVHIDSNYGYTFGSGTRLTVV.

This clone was seen once. The chain employs TRBV15 and TRBJ2-7; TRBD1 matches at 8 bases. Germline CDR1 and CDR2: LNHNV and YYDKDF (reference sequence). This CDR3 has 15 amino acids. V shed 0 bases and J 3 bases; nucleotides not matched to a gene: 4. In DNA, the CDR3 is TGTGCCACCAGCAGAGATAGGGACAGGCTCTACGAGCAGTACTTC. As protein: CATSRDRDRLYEQYF.

The sample holds a few counts of this clone. The chain carries TRBV28 and TRBJ2-7, with TRBD1 matching 9 bases. The CDR3 covers 13 residues. The germline gives CDR1 MDHEN, CDR2 SYDVKM. The V gene end was trimmed by 4 bases and the J gene end by 3 bases; junction bases not matched to a gene: 1. This CDR3 is CASSSGQGYEQYF. The DNA for the CDR3 is TGTGCCAGCAGTTCGGGACAGGGCTACGAGCAGTACTTC.

The CDR3 loop reads CASFGAGEAFF. For the CDR3, the DNA is TGTGCCAGTTTTGGGGCAGGAGAAGCTTTCTTT. V gene TRBV11-1 combines with J gene TRBJ1-1, with D possibly being TRBD1 (5 bases). The CDR3 extends over 11 amino acids. The germline V and J ends were trimmed by 9 bases and 8 bases, with 13 bases remaining between them. Looked up from germline, CDR1 is SGHAT and CDR2 is FQDESV (reference sequence). The complete variable domain, with remaining parts taken from reference TRBV11-1 and TRBJ1-1, reads EAEVAQSPRYKITEKSQAVAFWCDPISGHATLYWYRQILGQGPELLVQFQDESVVDDSQLPKDRFSAERLKGVDSTLKIQPAELGDSAMYLCASFGAGEAFFGQGTRLTVV.

CDR3 in amino acids: CASSPRDRGPYGYTF. DNA of the CDR3: TGCGCCAGCAGTCCTCGGGACAGGGGACCCTATGGCTACACCTTC. This chain connects TRBV5-1 to TRBJ1-2, with 10 bases fitting TRBD1. V lost 5 bases to trimming and J lost 4 bases; unmatched junction nucleotides: 8. Looked up from germline, CDR1 is SGHRS and CDR2 is YFSETQ. The CDR3 is 15 residues long. Together with reference TRBV5-1 and TRBJ1-2, the CDR3 gives the full variable domain: KAGVTQTPRYLIKTRGQQVTLSCSPISGHRSVSWYQQTPGQGLQFLFEYFSETQRNKGNFPGRFSGRQFSNSRSEMNVSTLELGDSALYLCASSPRDRGPYGYTFGSGTRLTVV.

The chain employs TRBV2 and TRBJ2-3, with 9 bases identical to TRBD2. The V gene end was trimmed by 8 bases and the J gene end by 1 base; junction bases not matched to a gene: 7. Germline CDR1 is SNHLY and CDR2 is FYNNEI. The CDR3 contains 15 residues. CDR3 amino acids: CASSGLASGTDTQYF. In DNA, the CDR3 is TGTGCCAGCTCGGGACTAGCAAGCGGCACAGATACGCAGTATTTT.

The genes are TRBV11-2 and TRBJ1-5, with D hard to call. This CDR3 has 16 amino acids. The V end was cut by 0 bases, the J end by 5 bases, with 14 bases between. Per the germline V gene, CDR1 is SGHAT and CDR2 is FQNNGV. CDR3 region: CASSLDSGGVDQPQHF. Here the CDR3 DNA reads TGTGCCAGCAGCTTAGATTCAGGAGGAGTGGATCAGCCCCAGCATTTT.

The V and J genes are TRBV7-2 and TRBJ1-3; D ambiguous. This CDR3 has 14 amino acids. Germline CDR1 is SGHTA and CDR2 is FQGNSA. The V end lost 1 base, the J end lost 1 base, and 5 bases lay between the germline ends. In nucleotides, the CDR3 is TGTGCCAGCAGCTTAGGGACTTCTGGAAACACCATATATTTT. It translates to CASSLGTSGNTIYF.

The chain couples TRBV18 to TRBJ2-3, with TRBD1 as a possible D gene (5 bases). The CDR3 extends over 14 amino acids. Germline assignment: CDR1 KGHSH and CDR2 LQKENI. V was shortened by 1 base and J by 1 base, with 6 bases between the two germline ends. This CDR3 reads CASSPLQGTDTQYF. CDR3 DNA: TGTGCCAGCTCACCACTACAGGGCACAGATACGCAGTATTTT.

The chain combines TRBV6-5 with TRBJ2-7; D may be TRBD1 (6 bases). Trimming removed 0 bases from V and 2 bases from J, with 8 bases in between. Germline CDR1 and CDR2: MNHEY and SVGAGI. The CDR3 has 14 residues. CDR3 in DNA: TGTGCCAGCAGTTACTCTACAGGGACCTACGAGCAGTACTTC. It yields the protein CASSYSTGTYEQYF.